This is a list of T cell receptor beta chains from one sample in a study of CD8 T cells in Susac syndrome. TCRdb called the immunoSEQ multiplex PCR reads again in MiXCR, with one record for every CDR3 protein. This sample has tens of thousands of distinct CDR3 sequences; more than 85% occur once, and the top ten carry 0.5% to 0.55%. The sequencing sample was made of CD8+ T cells from PBMCs. All receptors derive from a human donor in good health. Each CDR3 is given with its conserved first and last residue. Each record gives: clone size, V gene, J gene, D gene, CDR3 DNA, CDR3 protein. The D gene is left open where the match is weak. Size is stated for part of the rows, as once, few or many counts, or as a class when the clone is expanded.

-	TRBV6-5	TRBJ2-4	TRBD1	TGTGCCAGCAGTTACTCCGGCGACAGGGGGCCTGACATTCAGTACTTC	CASSYSGDRGPDIQYF
-	TRBV3-1	TRBJ2-3	TRBD2	TGTGCCAGCAGCAACCTAGCGGGAGGTTCGTCAGATACGCAGTATTTT	CASSNLAGGSSDTQYF
-	TRBV16	TRBJ2-7	-	TGTGCCAGCAGCCAATATAGCTACGAGCAGTACTTC	CASSQYSYEQYF
few	TRBV29-1	TRBJ1-1	-	TGCAGCGCTGAGACAGGTTACACTGAAGCTTTCTTT	CSAETGYTEAFF
-	TRBV19	TRBJ2-7	TRBD1	TGTGCCAGTAGTATATATGACAGGGCGGGTGAGCAGTACTTC	CASSIYDRAGEQYF
-	TRBV7-9	TRBJ2-7	TRBD1	TGTGCCAGCAGCTCACAGGGGTCCTACGAGCAGTACTTC	CASSSQGSYEQYF
-	TRBV27	TRBJ2-5	-	TGTGCCAGCAGGCGGAGGACAGAAGAGACCCAGTACTTC	CASRRRTEETQYF
-	TRBV29-1	TRBJ2-3	-	TGCAGCGTTAATCCGGGACGGGCACATCCAGATACGCAGTATTTT	CSVNPGRAHPDTQYF
-	TRBV4-1	TRBJ1-1	-	TGCGCCAGCAGCCCCTACTTGAACACTGAAGCTTTCTTT	CASSPYLNTEAFF
-	TRBV28	TRBJ2-2	TRBD2	TGTGCCAGCAGTTTAGGACTAGCGATGTACACCGGGGAGCTGTTTTTT	CASSLGLAMYTGELFF
-	TRBV5-6	TRBJ1-3	-	TGTGCCAGCAGCCCCGGACCTACCGGAACTCACAGTGGGATCGGTAACACCATATATTTT	CASSPGPTGTHSGIGNTIYF
-	TRBV5-1	TRBJ2-7	-	TGCGCCAGCAGCTCCGACAGTTTCTACGAGCAGTACTTC	CASSSDSFYEQYF
-	TRBV11-2	TRBJ2-7	TRBD2	TGTGCCAGCAGCCTCGCAGCGGGAGGGCCAGGAGAGCAGTACTTC	CASSLAAGGPGEQYF
-	TRBV28	TRBJ1-2	TRBD1	TGTGCCAGCAGTTTCGACAGGGGCAGGAGTAACTATGGCTACACCTTC	CASSFDRGRSNYGYTF
-	TRBV6-5	TRBJ2-2	TRBD1	TGTGCCAGCAGCCACGGACAGGGGGTAGCCGGGGAGCTGTTTTTT	CASSHGQGVAGELFF
-	TRBV29-1	TRBJ2-1	TRBD2	TGCAGCGTCGGGCGGGGGGTGGATGAGCAGTTCTTC	CSVGRGVDEQFF
-	TRBV29-1	TRBJ2-1	-	TGCAGCGTTGAAGGGGGGGCGGGCTACAATGAGCAGTTCTTC	CSVEGGAGYNEQFF
-	TRBV28	TRBJ2-5	-	TGTGCCAGCAGTTCCTTCATGACCGAGGTTGGGACCCAGTACTTC	CASSSFMTEVGTQYF
once	TRBV3-1	TRBJ2-6	-	TGTGCCAGCAGCCCCTATGTAGGAGAGAGCTGGGCCAACGTCCTGACTTTC	CASSPYVGESWANVLTF
-	TRBV9	TRBJ1-5	-	TGTGCCAGCAGCGCAGGGACGGATAGCAATCAGCCCCAGCATTTT	CASSAGTDSNQPQHF
-	TRBV19	TRBJ1-1	TRBD1	TGTGCCAGTAGTACCGCCTGGGACAGCTCGAACACTGAAGCTTTCTTT	CASSTAWDSSNTEAFF
-	TRBV15	TRBJ1-2	-	TGTGCCACCAGCAGAGATCAAACAGATGGCTACACCTTC	CATSRDQTDGYTF
-	TRBV20-1	TRBJ2-1	TRBD1	TGCAGTGCTACAGGACAGGGGGAATCCTACAATGAGCAGTTCTTC	CSATGQGESYNEQFF
-	TRBV15	TRBJ1-2	TRBD1	TGTGCCACCAGCAACTTGGGGGCAGGGGGTGGATTGAGTGGCTACACCTTC	CATSNLGAGGGLSGYTF
once	TRBV28	TRBJ2-7	-	TGTGCCAGCAGTTTATCCTATTCGAGACAGCTCTACGAGCAGTACTTC	CASSLSYSRQLYEQYF
-	TRBV28	TRBJ2-1	TRBD2	TGTGCCAGCAGTCGGACTAGCTACAATGAGCAGTTCTTC	CASSRTSYNEQFF
-	TRBV18	TRBJ1-1	-	TGTGCCACCGAAGCAGGGAACACTGAAGCTTTCTTT	CATEAGNTEAFF
once	TRBV12-3/TRBV12-4	TRBJ2-2	TRBD2	TGTGCCAGCAGCCCTCTTGGACTAGAGCGACACACCGGGGAGCTGTTTTTT	CASSPLGLERHTGELFF
-	TRBV5-6	TRBJ1-2	TRBD1	TGTGCCAGCAGCTCACTGACAGGGGGCCATGGCTACACCTTC	CASSSLTGGHGYTF
-	TRBV29-1	TRBJ1-3	-	TGCAGCGTTGTCTTGGAGGGGGTCTTCTCTGGAAACACCATATATTTT	CSVVLEGVFSGNTIYF
-	TRBV20-1	TRBJ1-4	TRBD1	TGCAGTGCGCCCGGGACAGGGGGTGAAAAACTGTTTTTT	CSAPGTGGEKLFF
once	TRBV4-1	TRBJ2-1	TRBD1	TGCGCCAGCAGCCAAGTGGGACAGGGGGCCTACAATGAGCAGTTCTTC	CASSQVGQGAYNEQFF
-	TRBV7-6	TRBJ2-5	TRBD1	TGTGCCAGCAGCTCCCGACAGGGGGCCGACCAAGAGACCCAGTACTTC	CASSSRQGADQETQYF
few	TRBV12-3/TRBV12-4	TRBJ2-7	-	TGTGCCAGCAGTTTCGGGGGCGAGCAGTACTTC	CASSFGGEQYF
-	TRBV6-1	TRBJ2-4	TRBD2	TGTGCCAGCAGGGGGACTAGCGGGAGAGCAGCCAAAAACATTCAGTACTTC	CASRGTSGRAAKNIQYF
-	TRBV29-1	TRBJ2-2	-	TGCAGCGCCCTCTATACCAGGGCCAGGGAGCTGTTTTTT	CSALYTRARELFF
-	TRBV20-1	TRBJ2-1	TRBD2	TGCAGTGCTCCTGGACGTAGCGGGAGGGCCTATGAGCAGTTCTTC	CSAPGRSGRAYEQFF
-	TRBV7-9	TRBJ2-3	-	TGTGCCAGCAGTTCCTACCGGGACGACACAGATACGCAGTATTTT	CASSSYRDDTDTQYF
-	TRBV28	TRBJ2-7	-	TGTGCCAGCAGTTTACCCTTCAGGGAAGCAGCCGACTACGAGCAGTACTTC	CASSLPFREAADYEQYF
-	TRBV15	TRBJ2-3	-	TGTGCCACCAGCAGAGAGAGGGTTTGGGGCGGATCAACAGATACGCAGTATTTT	CATSRERVWGGSTDTQYF
-	TRBV6-6	TRBJ2-7	TRBD2	TGTGCCAGCAGTTACGGGGCGGGAGCGACCTACGAGCAGTACTTC	CASSYGAGATYEQYF
-	TRBV29-1	TRBJ2-5	-	TGCAGCTTTGAGGGGGACCGCCGGTCAGGGGACGATGGGGAGACCCAGTACTTC	CSFEGDRRSGDDGETQYF
-	TRBV7-9	TRBJ2-5	TRBD1	TGTGCCAGCAGGCCCATCGACAGGGGGCGAGAGACCCAGTACTTC	CASRPIDRGRETQYF
-	TRBV27	TRBJ2-5	-	TGTGCCAGCAGTTTACTCAACGGGGAGACCCAGTACTTC	CASSLLNGETQYF
-	TRBV5-1	TRBJ2-1	-	TGCGCCAGCAGCCCCGGGCCCCGACGTCAAGATAATGAGCAGTTCTTC	CASSPGPRRQDNEQFF
once	TRBV7-9	TRBJ2-5	-	TGTGCCAGCAGCTTAGTCTTTTCAGGAGAGACCCAGTACTTC	CASSLVFSGETQYF
-	TRBV4-1	TRBJ2-1	TRBD2	TGCGCCAGCAGCCAAGAGACTAGCGGCAACAATGAGCAGTTCTTC	CASSQETSGNNEQFF
-	TRBV9	TRBJ2-7	TRBD1	TGTGCCAGCAGCGTAGCGGACAGGGGCACCTACGAGCAGTACTTC	CASSVADRGTYEQYF
-	TRBV27	TRBJ2-7	-	TGTGCCAGCAGTTTATCGGACAGTGAGTCCTACGAGCAGTACTTC	CASSLSDSESYEQYF
once	TRBV7-6	TRBJ2-3	-	TGTGCCAGCAGCGCCGCTCTCATAGCGCCTAGCACAGATACGCAGTATTTT	CASSAALIAPSTDTQYF
once	TRBV28	TRBJ2-7	-	TGTGCCAGCAGTTTGAGGGGCGTCTACGAGCAGTACTTC	CASSLRGVYEQYF
-	TRBV5-1	TRBJ2-7	-	TGCGCCAGCAGCTTGGGAGGACCCAGGACCTACGAGCAGTACTTC	CASSLGGPRTYEQYF
-	TRBV7-6	TRBJ2-5	TRBD1	TGTGCCAGCAGCTCGAGACAGGGCCAAGAGACCCAGTACTTC	CASSSRQGQETQYF
-	TRBV7-9	TRBJ2-1	-	TGTGCCAGCAGCTCGCAGGGTACCGCCAGCTACAATGAGCAGTTCTTC	CASSSQGTASYNEQFF
-	TRBV7-6	TRBJ2-1	-	TGTGCCAGCAGCCCCGCTAGCGTAGGTGAGCAGTTCTTC	CASSPASVGEQFF